This TCR beta chain stems from a study of T-cell reconstitution after alpha-beta-depleted transplantation in children. Study-level findings and limits: Expanded graft clones, several hundred of them, were reportedly the source of alpha-beta T cells about two months after transplant. There were some patients whose high TCRbeta diversity at day 60 came from surviving recipient T cells and thymic progenitors. The authors attributed T-cell counts and diversity one year after transplant mostly to newly produced T cells.

The authors prepared the TCRbeta library with unique molecular identifiers. TCRdb analysed the PCR reads with MiXCR anew, one entry per CDR3 protein. Here the sample spans around 230,000 distinct CDR3 sequences, about 15% being singletons. This clonotype has only a few counts. The target antigen is unknown. Trimming pared 6 bases from V and 4 bases from J, leaving 14 bases between. Germline CDR1 is SQVTM and CDR2 is ANQGSEA. This CDR3 contains 13 residues. This TCR came from a male patient aged 2-10 years who had a stem cell transplant for acute lymphoblastic leukemia, so the T cells may come from the graft donor. The V and J genes are TRBV29-1 and TRBJ2-3; possibly TRBD2 for D (5 bases). Specimen: PBMCs, mostly from graft donor cells, collected 360 days after TCRalphabeta/CD19-depleted stem cell transplant. CDR3: CSVGDSWADTQYF. CDR3 DNA: TGCAGCGTCGGGGATTCGTGGGCAGATACGCAGTATTTT.